The next 18 T cell receptor beta chains were all read from a single sample in a study of CD8 T cells in Susac syndrome. RNA, at about 0.45 to 1 ug, was reverse transcribed with random hexamers. Using its own MiXCR run on the immunoSEQ multiplex PCR reads, TCRdb lists one record per CDR3 protein. In the table there are some 300,000 distinct CDR3 sequences, roughly 85% of which are singletons. The material sequenced was CD8+ T cells from PBMCs. The receptors here all came from a human donor with multiple sclerosis.

This sequence joins TRBV20-1 and TRBJ2-3; 9 bases are a match to TRBD2. The trim removed 7 bases at V and 2 bases at J, leaving 7 bases unmatched. The CDR3 covers 14 residues. Germline-derived CDR1 and CDR2 are DFQATT and SNEGSKA (reference sequence). This chain's CDR3 is CSVSTSGATDTQYF. DNA for the CDR3: TGCAGTGTTTCGACTAGCGGAGCCACAGATACGCAGTATTTT.

Here the CDR3 DNA reads TGTGCCAGCAGCTTGAAGGGGAGGGAGCCCCAGCATTTT. Its protein product is CASSLKGREPQHF. The rearrangement links TRBV5-4 to TRBJ1-5; D may be TRBD1 (5 bases). CDR3 length equals 13 residues. Germline values: CDR1 SGHNT, CDR2 YYREEE (reference sequence). Trimming cost V 1 base and J 8 bases, with 10 bases left between them.

This chain uses TRBV5-1 with TRBJ1-2; D gene uncertain. CDR3 length: 13 amino acids. V shed 0 bases and J shed 4 bases, with 7 bases lying between them. Germline-derived CDR1 and CDR2 are SGHRS and YFSETQ. The CDR3 region is CASSLGPSYGYTF. DNA of the CDR3: TGCGCCAGCAGCTTGGGGCCGTCCTATGGCTACACCTTC.

This clonotype appeared once. The V and J genes are TRBV20-1 and TRBJ2-7, with 11 bases that match TRBD2. This CDR3 contains 14 residues. Germline V gene lookup returns CDR1 DFQATT and CDR2 SNEGSKA (reference sequence). Germline trimming cut 5 bases from V and 2 bases from J; bases unmatched to any gene: 5. The CDR3: CSAVVAGGPYEQYF. The CDR3 coding sequence is TGCAGTGCTGTCGTAGCGGGAGGGCCCTACGAGCAGTACTTC.

This chain joins TRBV7-9 and TRBJ1-2, with D unclear. The CDR3 spans 16 residues. Trimming pared 4 bases from V and 0 bases from J, leaving 15 bases between. Germline-derived CDR1 and CDR2 are SEHNR and FQNEAQ (reference sequence). The chain's CDR3 is CASSYSVAHPNYGYTF. The CDR3 coding sequence is TGTGCCAGCAGCTACTCGGTGGCACACCCTAACTATGGCTACACCTTC.

The rearrangement joins TRBV24-1 to TRBJ1-2; 7 bases match TRBD1. The CDR3 is made up of 15 amino acids. From germline, CDR1 is KGHDR and CDR2 SFDVKD. V shed 0 bases, J shed 4 bases, and the junction held 4 bases outside the gene matches. In DNA form, the CDR3 reads TGTGCCACCAGTGATTTGGAGGGGGCGGCCTATGGCTACACCTTC. Amino acids: CATSDLEGAAYGYTF.

The V gene is TRBV30, the J gene TRBJ2-7; D remains unclear. V gave up 0 bases and J gave up 4 bases, with 10 bases separating them. The CDR3 is 13 amino acids. Germline V gene lookup returns CDR1 GTSNPN and CDR2 SVGIG (reference sequence). The CDR3 DNA reads as TGTGCCTGGAGTGTACGAGCTAATTACGAGCAGTACTTC. Its protein product is CAWSVRANYEQYF.

V gene TRBV7-9 combines with J gene TRBJ1-2; weak D call: TRBD1 (5 bases). V dropped 1 base and J dropped 4 bases, with 10 bases sitting between them. This CDR3 has 14 residues. Germline V gene data show CDR1 as SEHNR and CDR2 as FQNEAQ (reference sequence). The CDR3: CASSLETVPYGYTF. DNA for the CDR3: TGTGCCAGCAGCTTAGAGACAGTCCCCTATGGCTACACCTTC.

The chain couples TRBV9 to TRBJ2-1, with 11 bases matching TRBD2. V shed 4 bases, J shed 2 bases, and the junction held 17 bases outside the gene matches. CDR1 and CDR2 (germline): SGDLS, YYNGEE. This CDR3 contains 20 residues. CDR3: CASSPRTGAATSGAYNEQFF. The CDR3 DNA reads TGTGCCAGCAGCCCGCGGACAGGGGCCGCGACTAGCGGGGCCTACAATGAGCAGTTCTTC.

This clonotype was seen just once. The chain is built from TRBV28 and TRBJ1-5; D ambiguous. Germline V CDR1 and CDR2: MDHEN, SYDVKM. The CDR3 consists of 15 residues. Between the trimmed V and J ends, which lost 3 bases and 1 base, there was a span of 10 bases. CDR3 sequence: CASSFLGGSNQPQHF. For the CDR3, the DNA is TGTGCCAGCAGTTTTTTGGGTGGGAGCAATCAGCCCCAGCATTTT. Combining the CDR3 with reference TRBV28 and TRBJ1-5 gives the whole variable domain DVKVTQSSRYLVKRTGEKVFLECVQDMDHENMFWYRQDPGLGLRLIYFSYDVKMKEKGDIPEGYSVSREKKERFSLILESASTNQTSMYLCASSFLGGSNQPQHFGDGTRLSIL.

V and J are TRBV5-5 and TRBJ2-1, with D perhaps assigned TRBD1 or TRBD2 (6 bases each). Trimming removed 3 bases at V and 2 bases at J, with 15 bases between. From germline, CDR1 is SGHKS and CDR2 YYEKEE (reference sequence). The CDR3 is 16 amino acids. CDR3 in amino acids: CASSSGGSGPYNEQFF. CDR3 nucleotides: TGTGCCAGCAGCTCCGGGGGCTCAGGGCCCTACAATGAGCAGTTCTTC.

V is TRBV9 and J is TRBJ1-1; D may be TRBD1 (5 bases). The CDR3 has 14 amino acids. Germline CDR1 reads SGDLS; CDR2 reads YYNGEE. Between the trimmed V and J ends, which lost 2 bases and 3 bases, there was a span of 11 bases. As DNA, the CDR3 is TGTGCCAGCAGCGTGGGGGTGTTAGACACTGAAGCTTTCTTT. It specifies CASSVGVLDTEAFF.

The V and J genes are TRBV20-1 and TRBJ1-5, with D unclear. The CDR3 contains 13 residues. Trimming removed 2 bases at V and 0 bases at J, with 5 bases between. The germline V gene has CDR1 DFQATT and CDR2 SNEGSKA (reference sequence). Here the CDR3 DNA reads TGCAGTGCTAGACCCCTTAGCAATCAGCCCCAGCATTTT. It codes for CSARPLSNQPQHF.

The gene calls are TRBV28 and TRBJ2-5, with D maybe TRBD1 (5 bases). CDR3 length: 15 residues. The germline gives CDR1 MDHEN, CDR2 SYDVKM. V lost 6 bases to trimming and J lost 2 bases, with 16 bases between them. DNA for the CDR3: TGTGCCAGCAGCTCCTTGGACATTTCGCAAGAGACCCAGTACTTC. Its protein product is CASSSLDISQETQYF.

In its sample, this clonotype was seen a few times. This chain links TRBV5-6 with TRBJ2-7, with D maybe TRBD1 (5 bases). CDR3 size: 13 residues. V was shortened by 4 bases and J by 0 bases, with 8 bases between the two germline ends. CDR1 SGHDT and CDR2 YYEEEE come from the germline V gene. CDR3 DNA: TGTGCCAGCAGCATAGACAGCTCCTACGAGCAGTACTTC. Its translation is CASSIDSSYEQYF. The variable domain in full, with the rest retrieved from reference TRBV5-6 and TRBJ2-7, is DAGVTQSPTHLIKTRGQQVTLRCSPKSGHDTVSWYQQALGQGPQFIFQYYEEEERQRGNFPDRFSGHQFPNYSSELNVNALLLGDSALYLCASSIDSSYEQYFGPGTRLTVT.

This clonotype has a handful of counts. The chain employs TRBV4-1 and TRBJ2-7; no clear D. This CDR3 comprises 15 residues. From germline, CDR1 is MGHRA and CDR2 YSYEKL. Trimming pared 4 bases from V and 6 bases from J, leaving 19 bases between. The CDR3 spells CASSPHEGLVSEQYF. The CDR3 region has the DNA TGCGCCAGCAGCCCCCACGAAGGGTTGGTTTCCGAGCAGTACTTC.

The chain is built from TRBV7-8 and TRBJ1-2; D ambiguous. The CDR3 has 15 amino acids. The germline V and J ends were trimmed by 5 bases and 0 bases, with 13 bases remaining between them. CDR1 is SGHVS, CDR2 FQNEAQ, per germline. For the CDR3, the DNA is TGTGCCAGCAGCGGACTCGCCCGCGCTAACTATGGCTACACCTTC. It encodes CASSGLARANYGYTF.

The chain employs TRBV19 and TRBJ2-5; D ambiguous. The germline CDR1 and CDR2 sequences are LNHDA and SQIVND (reference sequence). CDR3 length: 13 amino acids. With 3 bases removed from V and 3 bases from J, the gap between germline ends came to 8 bases. The CDR3, as DNA: TGTGCCAGTAGTATTTATGAGAAAGAGACCCAGTACTTC. It codes for CASSIYEKETQYF.